This TCR beta chain originates from a study of blood T cells in healthy people across ages. Points from the study as a whole: The study lacked donor CMV status, which possibly confounded expanded clonotype changes. Unsorted PBMCs prevented conclusive naive versus antigen-experienced comparison.

Germline V CDR1 and CDR2: SGHDT, YYEEEE. The CDR3 covers 16 residues. Worth noting for this clonotype: Its target is not known.

Using a J-beta primer mix together with a sample-barcoded 5' primer, a second PCR was run for roughly 6 to 12 cycles. TCRdb called the 5' RACE reads again in MiXCR, with one record for every CDR3 protein. Of over 600,000 distinct CDR3 sequences in the sample, more than 20% are singletons; the top ten hold 3% to 4.5%. Sequenced input: blood. This clonotype was sampled from a man aged 65 to 79 in good health. This chain joins TRBV5-6 and TRBJ2-5; D possibly corresponds to TRBD1 (5 bases). Judging by the DNA end, TRBJ2-7 fits better; the J call may be wrong. CDR3 residues: CASSLVTRAGSYEQYF. Written as DNA, the CDR3 is TGTGCCAGCAGCTTGGTAACCAGGGCCGGCTCCTACGAGCAGTACTTC.